A single sample is the source of the 18 T cell receptor beta chains below, sequenced in a study of T cells expressing NK-cell markers. TCRdb reanalyzed the 5' RACE reads, giving one entry per CDR3 protein sequence and no DNA. This sample carries about 550,000 distinct CDR3 sequences, with around 3.3% going to the ten biggest clones. Sequencing used blood T cells: a sorted CD56 or NKG2C T cell subset, CD4+ or CD8+ T cells, or bulk PBMC T cells (not recorded which). Receptors were obtained from a man between 18 and 29 years old in good health.

The rearrangement uses TRBV7-2 and TRBJ2-3; without DNA, the TCRdb call of TRBD1 cannot be checked. Germline V gives CDR1 SGHTA, CDR2 FQGNSA. CDR3 length: 14 amino acids. CDR3 sequence: CASSSISGSDTQYF.

The rearrangement uses TRBV27 and TRBJ2-1; with no DNA, the TCRdb D assignment of TRBD1 cannot be verified. CDR1 MNHEY and CDR2 SMNVEV come from the germline V gene (reference sequence). This CDR3 contains 12 residues. CDR3 sequence: CASSSTPSREFF.

The V call is TRBV3-1, the J call TRBJ2-1; TCRdb picks TRBD2, but there is no DNA to check that call. The CDR3 is 15 amino acids. CDR1 is LGHDT and CDR2 is YNNKEL in the germline V gene (reference sequence). The CDR3 protein is CASSQEGGRANEQFF.

This chain connects TRBV29-1 to TRBJ2-3. Germline V gene sequence: CDR1 SQVTM, CDR2 ANQGSEA. This CDR3 is built from 14 residues. The CDR3 spells CSLRPVAWSDTQYF.

The chain carries TRBV2 and TRBJ2-7; TCRdb selects TRBD1, and the lack of DNA leaves this call unchecked. The CDR3 totals 15 residues. Germline V gives CDR1 SNHLY, CDR2 FYNNEI. CDR3 residues: CASRLELTVAYEQYF.

This chain links TRBV27 with TRBJ2-1; TCRdb's D call of TRBD1 is untestable without DNA. The CDR3 is 14 amino acids. Germline CDR1 and CDR2: MNHEY and SMNVEV (reference sequence). The chain's CDR3 is CASSFTAPGNEQFF.

The chain is built from TRBV5-1 and TRBJ2-1; TCRdb selects TRBD2, and the lack of DNA leaves this call unchecked. Germline CDR1 SGHRS, CDR2 YFSETQ. The CDR3 totals 14 residues. CDR3 protein: CASSLSGKRNEQFF.

The V call is TRBV15, the J call TRBJ2-2; TCRdb lists TRBD2, though no DNA is available to test this call. Germline V lookup: CDR1 LNHNV, CDR2 YYDKDF (reference sequence). There are 17 residues in the CDR3. The CDR3 loop is CATSRDLTSENTGELFF.

The chain joins TRBV5-1 to TRBJ2-5; TCRdb names TRBD1, which stays unverified in the absence of DNA. Looked up from germline, CDR1 is SGHRS and CDR2 is YFSETQ. This CDR3 has 14 amino acids. CDR3 region: CASGLQGVQETQYF.

V usage is TRBV6-1 and J usage is TRBJ2-4. The CDR3 length is 14 residues. Germline V gives CDR1 MNHNS, CDR2 SASEGT. This CDR3 is CASTEGGGKNIQYF.

The J gene is TRBJ2-4, the V gene TRBV6-2 or TRBV6-3; TCRdb calls TRBD1, which cannot be checked without DNA. Germline V lookup: CDR1 MNHEY, CDR2 SVGEGT. The CDR3 has 15 residues. The CDR3 protein is CASRLGQGLRNIQYF.

V usage is TRBV11-2 and J usage is TRBJ1-2; TCRdb outputs TRBD1, but without DNA this stays unchecked. Germline assignment: CDR1 SGHAT and CDR2 FQNNGV. The CDR3 is 17 amino acids. CDR3 amino acids: CASSLDGPWDRGYGYTF.

This chain links TRBV18 with TRBJ2-7; the D call from TCRdb, TRBD1, cannot be confirmed without DNA. This CDR3 is 14 amino acids long. Per the germline V gene, CDR1 is KGHSH and CDR2 is LQKENI. CDR3 loop: CASSPTGTGMWQYF.

The chain recombines TRBV27 with TRBJ2-7; lacking DNA, the TRBD1 call made by TCRdb goes unchecked. The germline V gene encodes CDR1 MNHEY and CDR2 SMNVEV (reference sequence). The CDR3 consists of 13 residues. The CDR3 protein is CASSLLGTQEQYF.

The V and J genes are TRBV18 and TRBJ1-1; TCRdb gives TRBD1 as the D gene, but with no DNA this cannot be confirmed. CDR3 length: 15 amino acids. Germline assignment: CDR1 KGHSH and CDR2 LQKENI. CDR3 loop: CASSPPRAVNTEAFF.

The chain uses TRBV11-2 and TRBJ1-6; TCRdb's D call of TRBD1 is untestable without DNA. Germline V gene lookup returns CDR1 SGHAT and CDR2 FQNNGV. The CDR3 runs 17 residues. The CDR3 loop reads CASSLEMQGIGNSPLHF.

V and J are TRBV7-9 and TRBJ2-1; TCRdb lists TRBD1, though no DNA is available to test this call. The CDR3 consists of 16 residues. The germline V gene encodes CDR1 SEHNR and CDR2 FQNEAQ (reference sequence). The CDR3 here is CASSLLRQGFRNEQFF.

This rearrangement joins TRBV6-2 or TRBV6-3 to TRBJ2-2; TCRdb designates TRBD2, a call that cannot be tested without DNA. CDR3 size: 17 residues. Germline-derived CDR1 and CDR2 are MNHEY and SVGEGT. CDR3 protein: CASRHLLAGGPPGELFF.